Detailed here is one TCR beta chain. This specimen belongs to a study of OX40 agonist ivuxolimab in advanced cancers. Measured with immunoSEQ multiplex PCR; TCRdb has only the in-frame clones, and not every one. The table lists about 100,000 clones, around 96% of them singletons. There are 12 residues in the CDR3. Trimming took 4 bases from V and 11 from J, leaving 14 bases between them. The germline V gene encodes CDR1 LGHNT and CDR2 FRNRAP. The chain couples TRBV12-5 to TRBJ1-1; no reliable D call. This sequence originates from an adult with an advanced solid tumor such as melanoma, head and neck, liver or kidney cancer. The specimen was CD4+ or CD8+ T cells sorted from blood, collected in a trial of the OX40 agonist ivuxolimab. CDR3 DNA sequence: TGTGCTAGTGGTTCTGGTCTTATCGGGGCTTTCTTT. It codes for CASGSGLIGAFF. The whole variable domain, filled in from reference TRBV12-5 and TRBJ1-1, reads DARVTQTPRHKVTEMGQEVTMRCQPILGHNTVFWYRQTMMQGLELLAYFRNRAPLDDSGMPKDRFSAEMPDATLATLKIQPSEPRDSAVYFCASGSGLIGAFFGQGTRLTVV.